The rows below give T cell receptor beta chains drawn from one sample of a study of T cells in Graves' hyperthyroidism and ophthalmopathy. Each CDR3 protein is one row after TCRdb ran MiXCR on the multiplex PCR reads. The data show a few hundred thousand distinct CDR3 sequences, around 13% seen once. Material: blood. The receptor set was obtained from a woman in her thirties with Graves' ophthalmopathy. Both conserved end residues are part of each CDR3. Each record gives: J gene, D gene, clone size, V gene, CDR3 protein, CDR3 DNA. The D gene is left open where the match is weak. A row's size may be missing; if present it is once, few, many or a size class.

TRBJ2-7 TRBD1 . TRBV6-1 CASSAGDRGYEQYF TGTGCCAGCAGTGCCGGGGACAGGGGTTACGAGCAGTACTTC
TRBJ1-4 . . TRBV6-6 CASSYSGELKEKLFF TGTGCCAGCAGTTACTCCGGGGAGCTGAAGGAAAAACTGTTTTTT
TRBJ2-7 TRBD2 many TRBV20-1 CSARDLAGAYEQYF TGCAGTGCTAGAGATCTAGCGGGGGCGTACGAGCAGTACTTC
TRBJ2-7 . many TRBV30 CAWSGGVNYEQYF TGTGCCTGGAGTGGCGGGGTGAACTACGAGCAGTACTTC
TRBJ2-1 . many TRBV5-1 CASTSGYNNEQFF TGCGCCAGCACTTCGGGCTATAACAATGAGCAGTTCTTC
TRBJ2-5 . many TRBV2 CASSDDRDNQETQYF TGTGCCAGCAGTGATGACCGGGACAACCAAGAGACCCAGTACTTC
TRBJ2-2 TRBD2 many TRBV18 CASSSLSGDTGELFF TGTGCCAGCTCATCTCTTAGCGGGGACACCGGGGAGCTGTTTTTT
TRBJ1-1 . . TRBV28 CASSPDRGVRGGDTEAFF TGTGCCAGCAGTCCCGATCGAGGAGTAAGGGGCGGGGACACTGAAGCTTTCTTT
TRBJ2-5 . many TRBV6-2/TRBV6-3 CASSYRPRVTFGETQYF TGTGCCAGCAGTTATAGGCCCAGAGTGACCTTCGGAGAGACCCAGTACTTC
TRBJ2-5 TRBD2 many TRBV20-1 CSAQLAGGETQYF TGCAGTGCGCAGCTAGCGGGGGGAGAGACCCAGTACTTC
TRBJ1-1 . many TRBV2 CASSATRGPREAFF TGTGCCAGCAGTGCAACGCGTGGGCCCAGAGAAGCTTTCTTT
TRBJ2-7 TRBD2 few TRBV6-1 CASRATGTSGYEQYF TGTGCCAGCAGGGCCACCGGGACTAGCGGCTACGAGCAGTACTTC
TRBJ2-3 . few TRBV7-2 CASSDVGSTDTQYF TGCGCCAGCAGTGATGTCGGGAGCACAGATACGCAGTATTTT
TRBJ1-2 TRBD1 . TRBV18 CASSPDRGEYGYTF TGTGCCAGCTCACCGGACAGGGGGGAGTATGGCTACACCTTC
TRBJ2-5 TRBD1 many TRBV20-1 CSADRGVGETQYF TGCAGTGCAGACAGGGGAGTGGGGGAGACCCAGTACTTC
TRBJ1-6 . few TRBV11-3 CASSEFRDSYSPLHF TGTGCCAGCAGCGAGTTCAGGGATAGCTATTCACCCCTCCACTTT
TRBJ1-1 . . TRBV6-1 CAGSELAAGAFF TGTGCCGGCAGTGAACTGGCGGCTGGTGCTTTCTTT
TRBJ1-2 . . TRBV7-3 CASSLKQGLGHTF TGTGCCAGCAGCTTAAAACAGGGCCTTGGCCACACCTTC
TRBJ2-2 . many TRBV5-6 CASQAWGARDGDTGELFF TGTGCCAGTCAAGCTTGGGGTGCGCGGGACGGTGACACCGGGGAGCTGTTTTTT
TRBJ2-7 . many TRBV19 CASSPRGARYEQYF TGTGCCAGTAGTCCACGGGGGGCGCGCTACGAGCAGTACTTC
TRBJ2-5 TRBD1 few TRBV9 CASSATNDRGLETQYF TGTGCCAGCAGCGCAACCAACGACAGGGGGCTGGAGACCCAGTACTTC
TRBJ2-5 . many TRBV9 CASSVSTGEDETQYF TGTGCCAGCAGCGTATCGACGGGGGAGGACGAGACCCAGTACTTC
TRBJ1-2 . few TRBV5-6 CASSLVGGLGNYGYTF TGTGCCAGCAGCTTGGTTGGTGGATTAGGCAACTATGGCTACACCTTC
TRBJ2-2 TRBD1 . TRBV24-1 CATSSPRDSPNTGELFF TGTGCCACCAGTAGCCCTCGGGACAGCCCGAACACCGGGGAGCTGTTTTTT
TRBJ1-1 . . TRBV5-1 CASSLGHALEAFF TGCGCCAGCAGCTTGGGCCACGCGCTTGAAGCTTTCTTT
TRBJ2-7 . many TRBV6-1 CASSALGGAYEQYF TGTGCCAGCAGTGCCCTAGGGGGGGCCTACGAGCAGTACTTC
TRBJ2-7 . once TRBV29-1 CSATRAGLDEQYF TGCAGCGCCACGAGGGCAGGGTTGGACGAGCAGTACTTC
TRBJ2-3 . many TRBV15 CASPPEGSPSTDTQYF TGTGCCAGCCCCCCTGAGGGCTCTCCTAGCACAGATACGCAGTATTTT
TRBJ2-1 . . TRBV5-5 CASQNYNEQFF TGCGCCAGTCAAAACTACAATGAGCAGTTCTTC
TRBJ1-1 . many TRBV29-1 CSVEGRLRTEAFF TGCAGCGTTGAGGGCAGGTTGAGGACTGAAGCTTTCTTT
TRBJ2-6 . . TRBV19 CASSMDRFLRGANVLTF TGTGCCAGTAGTATGGACCGCTTCTTAAGAGGGGCCAACGTCCTGACTTTC
TRBJ2-7 . . TRBV7-3 CASSAEGLPSYEQYF TGTGCCAGCAGCGCAGAGGGCCTTCCCTCCTACGAGCAGTACTTC
TRBJ2-3 . . TRBV20-1 CSARDLALGTDTQYF TGCAGTGCTAGAGATTTAGCGTTGGGCACAGATACGCAGTATTTT
TRBJ2-1 . many TRBV11-2 CASSLEGNEQFF TGTGCCAGCAGCTTAGAGGGGAATGAGCAGTTCTTC
TRBJ2-3 . many TRBV5-8 CASSFHQRSTDTQYF TGTGCCAGCAGCTTCCACCAGCGGAGCACAGATACGCAGTATTTT
TRBJ1-2 TRBD1 many TRBV6-1 CASSERGTGSYGYTF TGTGCCAGCAGCGAAAGGGGGACAGGGAGCTATGGCTACACCTTC
TRBJ2-1 TRBD1 . TRBV6-9 CASSYYRTGGGDEQFF TGTGCCAGCAGTTATTATCGGACAGGGGGCGGGGATGAGCAGTTCTTC
TRBJ2-7 TRBD2 few TRBV4-1 CASSQELAFTYEQYF TGCGCCAGCAGCCAAGAACTAGCGTTTACCTACGAGCAGTACTTC
TRBJ1-4 . many TRBV12-3/TRBV12-4 CASSLFINEKLFF TGTGCCAGCAGTTTATTCATTAATGAAAAACTGTTTTTT
TRBJ2-1 TRBD2 . TRBV4-2 CASSLGTSGVIGEQFF TGTGCCAGCAGCTTAGGGACTAGCGGGGTTATCGGTGAGCAGTTCTTC